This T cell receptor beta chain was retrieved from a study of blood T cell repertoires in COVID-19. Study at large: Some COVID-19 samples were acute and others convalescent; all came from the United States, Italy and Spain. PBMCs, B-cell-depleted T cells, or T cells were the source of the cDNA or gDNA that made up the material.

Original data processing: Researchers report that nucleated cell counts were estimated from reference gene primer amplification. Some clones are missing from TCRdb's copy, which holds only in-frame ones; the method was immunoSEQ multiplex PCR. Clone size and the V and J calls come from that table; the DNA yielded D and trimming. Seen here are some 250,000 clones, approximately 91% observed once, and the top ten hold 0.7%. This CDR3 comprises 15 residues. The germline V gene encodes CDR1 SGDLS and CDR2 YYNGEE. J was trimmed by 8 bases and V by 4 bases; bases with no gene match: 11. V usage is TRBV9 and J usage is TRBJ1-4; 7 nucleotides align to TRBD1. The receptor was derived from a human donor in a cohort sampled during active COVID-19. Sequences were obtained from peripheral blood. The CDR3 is CASSPRTGGGEKLFF. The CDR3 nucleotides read TGTGCCAGCAGCCCCAGGACAGGTGGAGGAGAAAAACTGTTTTTT.